This paragraph covers one T cell receptor beta chain sequence. Its antigen is as yet unknown. CDR1 MNHEY and CDR2 SMNVEV come from the germline V gene (reference sequence). The CDR3 is 15 residues long. V lost 5 bases, J lost 0 bases, and 10 bases lay in between. The data were taken from a study of post-analysis software for immune sequencing data. The study's findings and limits: Clustering by F measure revealed strong co-clustering among samples prepared together in one batch. The study found TRBV5-6, TRBV5-1 and TRBV20-1 among about five TRBV segments more frequent in patients than controls. Those with multiple sclerosis, the patient group, showed significantly lower normalized Chao1 diversity than controls.

Unique-molecular-identifier-tagged TCR beta cDNA libraries were used. When about 0.95 to 10 million T cells were used, they gave 500,000 or so cDNA molecules. One entry per CDR3 protein, called by TCRdb with MiXCR from the PCR reads. The sample records more than 450,000 distinct CDR3 sequences, 40% to 50% being singletons. What was sequenced was blood. This sequence originates from a girl aged 10-17 years with multiple sclerosis. The rearrangement links TRBV27 to TRBJ1-4; D is unresolved. DNA of the CDR3: TGTGCCAGCAGTGTAAGGACTACAACTAATGAAAAACTGTTTTTT. Translation gives CASSVRTTTNEKLFF. The variable domain in full, with the rest retrieved from reference TRBV27 and TRBJ1-4, is EAQVTQNPRYLITVTGKKLTVTCSQNMNHEYMSWYRQDPGLGLRQIYYSMNVEVTDKGDVPEGYKVSRKEKRNFPLILESPSPNQTSLYFCASSVRTTTNEKLFFGSGTQLSVL.